This T cell receptor beta chain was obtained from a study of CD8+ T cells in alopecia areata. Study details: Administration of oral tofacitinib to treated patients was at 5 to 10 mg twice daily. Severity was scored as percentage of affected scalp area in treated patients.

General study results and limits: Scalp samples also yield sequences of resident alphabeta T cells from normal skin.

On this clone: Antigen unknown.

Documented treatment: oral pan-JAK inhibitor, 5-10 mg twice daily. Alopecia areata patients gave lesional scalp punch biopsies and peripheral blood samples. Sequencing relied on a cDNA template that was reverse transcribed from extracted RNA. Profiled with immunoSEQ multiplex PCR; TCRdb holds only in-frame clones, not every one. Of about 300,000 clones listed, 58% are singletons. The V gene end was trimmed by 3 bases and the J gene end by 1 base; junction bases not matched to a gene: 3. Looked up from germline, CDR1 is SGHRS and CDR2 is YFSETQ. The CDR3 contains 14 residues. Sequencing used CD4+ T cells sorted from blood, obtained at week 24, from a patient treated with tofacitinib. V and J are TRBV5-1 and TRBJ2-5; 7 nucleotides align to TRBD1. The TCR sequence derives from a human donor with alopecia areata. CDR3 DNA sequence: TGCGCCAGCAGCTCGGGACAGATCCAAGAGACCCAGTACTTC. Translated: CASSSGQIQETQYF.